Listed below are T cell receptor beta chains from one sample, sequenced in a study of blood T cells in healthy people across ages. From the 5' RACE reads, TCRdb called clonotypes with MiXCR, one entry per CDR3 protein. This sample carries almost 800,000 distinct CDR3 sequences, roughly 50% of them seen once, and the ten largest clones take over 20%. Sequencing was performed on blood. Every receptor here comes from a man aged 25 to 40 in good health. Each CDR3 is given with its conserved first and last residue. D genes are given only for firm matches. Only part of the rows carry a size: once, few, many, or a class if the clone is expanded.

d_call	v_call	clone_size	j_call	cdr3_aa	cdr3_nt
-	TRBV12-3/TRBV12-4	-	TRBJ2-3	CASTPGSTSTDTQYF	TGTGCCAGCACCCCAGGCAGTACCAGCACAGATACGCAGTATTTT
-	TRBV20-1	once	TRBJ2-7	CSVTTKGRALSEQYF	TGCAGTGTTACAACGAAGGGTCGAGCCCTTTCCGAGCAGTACTTC
TRBD2	TRBV29-1	-	TRBJ2-3	CSVGGGGRATDTQYF	TGCAGCGTTGGGGGGGGTGGCCGGGCCACAGATACGCAGTATTTT
-	TRBV6-1	few	TRBJ2-3	CASKFAGTAMDTQYF	TGTGCCAGCAAGTTCGCGGGGACAGCCATGGATACGCAGTATTTT
TRBD1	TRBV20-1	-	TRBJ2-7	CSTGRDRGPGRNEQYF	TGCAGTACTGGCCGGGACAGGGGCCCTGGTAGAAACGAGCAGTACTTC
TRBD2	TRBV5-1	-	TRBJ2-1	CASTLRGVENEQFF	TGCGCCAGCACCTTGCGGGGGGTTGAGAATGAGCAGTTCTTC
TRBD2	TRBV2	-	TRBJ2-2	CASRLAGGMGYTGELFF	TGTGCCAGCAGACTAGCGGGGGGGATGGGATACACCGGGGAGCTGTTTTTT
TRBD1	TRBV4-3	few	TRBJ2-3	CASSQRTGGLTDTQYF	TGCGCCAGCAGCCAGAGGACAGGGGGCTTGACAGATACGCAGTATTTT
-	TRBV12-3/TRBV12-4	-	TRBJ2-3	CASSPHPISADTQYF	TGTGCCAGCAGTCCCCACCCTATAAGCGCAGATACGCAGTATTTT
-	TRBV28	-	TRBJ1-2	CASSPMAYGYTF	TGTGCCAGCAGTCCCATGGCATATGGCTACACCTTC
-	TRBV29-1	-	TRBJ1-1	CSVEDLWGIDTEAFF	TGCAGCGTTGAAGATTTGTGGGGGATTGACACTGAAGCTTTCTTT
-	TRBV7-2	few	TRBJ1-2	CASSLGSRRDGYTF	TGTGCCAGCAGCTTAGGCTCCCGGAGGGATGGCTACACCTTC
TRBD2	TRBV3-1	-	TRBJ2-1	CASSQIAGGKNEQFF	TGTGCCAGCAGCCAAATAGCGGGGGGGAAGAATGAGCAGTTCTTC
-	TRBV12-3/TRBV12-4	-	TRBJ1-5	CASSFRGNQPQHF	TGTGCCAGCAGTTTTCGGGGCAATCAGCCCCAGCATTTT
-	TRBV5-4	once	TRBJ1-2	CASSPGPSNYGYTF	TGTGCCAGCAGCCCCGGGCCTTCTAACTATGGCTACACCTTC
-	TRBV5-1	-	TRBJ1-2	CASRAPTNYGYTF	TGCGCCAGCAGGGCACCGACTAACTATGGCTACACCTTC
TRBD2	TRBV3-1	-	TRBJ2-1	CASSQDSSGLYNEQFF	TGTGCCAGCAGCCAAGATTCTAGCGGATTATACAATGAGCAGTTCTTC
-	TRBV29-1	-	TRBJ1-4	CSVYNEKLFF	TGCAGCGTCTATAATGAAAAACTGTTTTTT
TRBD1	TRBV6-5	few	TRBJ2-1	CASSYGGQPYNEQFF	TGTGCCAGCAGTTACGGGGGACAGCCTTACAATGAGCAGTTCTTC
-	TRBV29-1	-	TRBJ2-3	CSAHWLRVGDTQYF	TGCAGCGCCCATTGGCTCCGGGTCGGAGATACGCAGTATTTT
-	TRBV5-6	-	TRBJ2-1	CASSLALVDSSYNEQFF	TGTGCCAGCAGCTTGGCCCTGGTGGACAGCTCCTACAATGAGCAGTTCTTC
-	TRBV3-1	-	TRBJ1-2	CASRPAGFSYGYTF	TGTGCCAGCAGGCCGGCGGGCTTTTCCTATGGCTACACCTTC
-	TRBV7-9	-	TRBJ1-4	CASSEPPDEKLFF	TGTGCCAGCAGCGAGCCGCCCGATGAAAAACTGTTTTTT
TRBD2	TRBV7-9	-	TRBJ2-1	CASSLALAGGGEQFF	TGTGCCAGCAGCTTAGCACTAGCGGGAGGGGGTGAGCAGTTCTTC
TRBD2	TRBV9	-	TRBJ2-3	CASSASGGPYRDTQYF	TGTGCCAGCAGCGCAAGCGGGGGCCCGTATAGGGATACGCAGTATTTT
TRBD1	TRBV29-1	-	TRBJ1-2	CSVFAGTGGFGYTF	TGCAGCGTTTTCGCCGGGACAGGGGGTTTCGGCTACACCTTC
-	TRBV20-1	-	TRBJ2-1	CSAPLVALNEQFF	TGCAGTGCTCCTCTTGTGGCTCTCAATGAGCAGTTCTTC
-	TRBV28	-	TRBJ2-6	CAVTNGGHGGGANVLTF	TGTGCCGTCACTAATGGGGGCCATGGGGGTGGGGCCAACGTCCTGACTTTC
TRBD1	TRBV27	-	TRBJ2-1	CASSDREGFYNEQFF	TGTGCCAGCAGTGACAGGGAAGGGTTCTACAATGAGCAGTTCTTC
-	TRBV10-3	few	TRBJ2-5	CAISDEEETQYF	TGTGCCATCAGTGACGAGGAAGAGACCCAGTACTTC
-	TRBV5-1	few	TRBJ1-2	CASSHGDGYTF	TGCGCCAGCAGCCATGGGGATGGCTACACCTTC
-	TRBV3-1	-	TRBJ2-7	CASSQEKGTSEQYF	TGTGCCAGCAGCCAAGAGAAGGGAACCTCCGAGCAGTACTTC
TRBD1	TRBV9	-	TRBJ1-2	CASSFIPGGKEAGYTF	TGTGCCAGCAGCTTTATCCCAGGGGGCAAGGAGGCTGGCTACACCTTC
-	TRBV9	-	TRBJ2-1	CASSVGAGCNEQFF	TGTGCCAGCAGCGTAGGAGCAGGGTGCAATGAGCAGTTCTTC
-	TRBV20-1	-	TRBJ2-7	CSAKRWSSSSSYEQYF	TGCAGTGCTAAGAGATGGTCGAGTTCAAGCTCCTACGAGCAGTACTTC
-	TRBV5-5	few	TRBJ2-5	CASSLTGQRTVEETQYF	TGTGCCAGCAGCTTAACGGGTCAAAGGACAGTTGAAGAGACCCAGTACTTC
-	TRBV7-2	-	TRBJ2-1	CASSLVVRNNEQFF	TGTGCCAGCAGCTTAGTCGTCAGGAACAATGAGCAGTTCTTC
-	TRBV20-1	few	TRBJ2-5	CSAAREGGETQYF	TGCAGTGCCGCACGGGAAGGGGGAGAGACCCAGTACTTC
-	TRBV20-1	-	TRBJ2-7	CSAAAVDALVQEQYF	TGCAGTGCTGCTGCTGTGGACGCCCTCGTGCAGGAGCAGTACTTC
TRBD1	TRBV18	-	TRBJ2-1	CASSPGQGIGNEQFF	TGTGCCAGCTCACCCGGACAGGGGATAGGCAATGAGCAGTTCTTC
-	TRBV6-5	-	TRBJ2-5	CASSYTGRDQYF	TGTGCCAGCAGTTACACCGGCCGGGACCAGTACTTC
-	TRBV10-3	-	TRBJ2-7	CAISEGAEYEQYF	TGTGCCATCAGTGAGGGAGCCGAGTACGAGCAGTACTTC
-	TRBV7-2	-	TRBJ2-1	CASSAFGEANEQFF	TGTGCCAGCAGTGCGTTCGGGGAGGCCAATGAGCAGTTCTTC
-	TRBV4-1	many	TRBJ2-1	CASSQERSSAYNEQFF	TGCGCCAGCAGCCAAGAAAGGTCCAGCGCCTACAATGAGCAGTTCTTC
TRBD2	TRBV29-1	-	TRBJ2-1	CSVEGASGSAETQFF	TGCAGCGTTGAAGGTGCTAGCGGGTCGGCGGAGACCCAGTTCTTC
-	TRBV20-1	-	TRBJ1-6	CSARDSARSYNSPLHF	TGCAGTGCTAGGGACAGCGCAAGGTCCTATAATTCACCCCTCCACTTT
-	TRBV20-1	-	TRBJ2-1	CSAQDYTVEQFF	TGCAGTGCGCAGGACTACACGGTAGAGCAGTTCTTC
-	TRBV27	-	TRBJ2-2	CASSFRSGELFF	TGTGCCAGCAGTTTTAGGTCCGGGGAGCTGTTTTTT
-	TRBV4-2	-	TRBJ2-7	CASRPSGEREQYF	TGTGCCAGCAGGCCATCCGGGGAAAGAGAGCAGTACTTC
-	TRBV20-1	-	TRBJ2-7	CSARGATGYYGEQYF	TGCAGTGCTAGAGGCGCGACTGGATACTACGGCGAGCAGTACTTC
TRBD1	TRBV10-3	-	TRBJ2-5	CAIRKTGGEETQYF	TGTGCCATCAGGAAGACAGGGGGGGAAGAGACCCAGTACTTC
-	TRBV4-2	-	TRBJ1-1	CVSSQGLAFSEAFF	TGTGTCAGCAGCCAAGGGTTAGCGTTCTCCGAAGCTTTCTTT
-	TRBV3-1	-	TRBJ2-7	CASSQEGGSEQYF	TGTGCCAGCAGCCAAGAAGGCGGATCCGAGCAGTACTTC
-	TRBV5-6	few	TRBJ1-2	CASSPKTGFNYGYTF	TGTGCCAGCAGCCCTAAAACAGGGTTTAACTATGGCTACACCTTC
-	TRBV4-3	-	TRBJ1-2	CASSQDSTAGGYTF	TGCGCCAGCAGCCAAGATTCCACAGCGGGTGGCTACACCTTC
TRBD2	TRBV20-1	-	TRBJ2-1	CSARILALINNEQFF	TGCAGTGCTAGAATACTAGCGCTTATTAACAATGAGCAGTTCTTC
-	TRBV2	-	TRBJ1-6	CASSEVPRASLHF	TGTGCCAGCAGTGAGGTCCCAAGGGCCTCGCTCCACTTT